These 13 T cell receptor beta chains came from one sample sequenced in a study of T-cell memory formation after mild COVID-19. TCRdb reprocessed the 5' RACE reads with MiXCR, giving one entry per CDR3 protein. Of 300,000 to 400,000 distinct CDR3 sequences listed, approximately 15% are singletons. Sequencing was performed on PBMCs or a T cell subset sorted from them (not recorded which). The receptor set was obtained from a young man who had mild COVID-19 (a few samples of this study predate the infection). Cell type and time point are not known.

This clonotype has more than one count but fewer than ten. The rearrangement joins TRBV6-6 to TRBJ1-1; 9 bases map to TRBD1. Germline CDR1 is MNHNY and CDR2 is SVGAGI (reference sequence). V lost 5 bases, J lost 6 bases, and 4 bases stayed unmatched. The CDR3 covers 13 residues. CDR3 nucleotides: TGTGCCAGCAGTGGACAGGGGTTGGCTGAAGCTTTCTTT. It encodes CASSGQGLAEAFF.

There are a few counts of this clonotype. The gene calls are TRBV7-9 and TRBJ1-1; 9 nucleotides match TRBD1. V gave up 5 bases and J gave up 6 bases; unmatched junction bases: 10. Germline V gene data show CDR1 as SEHNR and CDR2 as FQNEAQ (reference sequence). The CDR3 runs to 15 residues. The CDR3: CASSVHRGRISEAFF. The CDR3 DNA follows: TGTGCCAGCAGCGTCCACAGGGGGCGCATATCTGAAGCTTTCTTT. The complete variable domain, with remaining parts taken from reference TRBV7-9 and TRBJ1-1, reads DTGVSQNPRHKITKRGQNVTFRCDPISEHNRLYWYRQTLGQGPEFLTYFQNEAQLEKSRLLSDRFSAERPKGSFSTLEIQRTEQGDSAMYLCASSVHRGRISEAFFGQGTRLTVV.

Here the CDR3 reads CASSVDPGAGAGNTIYF. As DNA, the CDR3 is TGTGCCAGCAGCGTAGATCCAGGCGCTGGGGCTGGAAACACCATATATTTT. The chain joins TRBV9 to TRBJ1-3; D is unresolved. The V gene's germline CDR1 is SGDLS and CDR2 YYNGEE. The germline V and J ends were trimmed by 0 bases and 2 bases, with 15 bases remaining between them. This CDR3 spans 17 amino acids.

This clonotype appeared a few times. The chain recombines TRBV11-2 with TRBJ2-5; D ambiguous. The CDR3 loop spans 14 amino acids. Germline values: CDR1 SGHAT, CDR2 FQNNGV. V was clipped by 2 bases and J by 5 bases, with 12 bases between them. CDR3 nucleotides: TGTGCCAGCAGCTTAAACATTCGTGGGGAGACCCAGTACTTC. Protein: CASSLNIRGETQYF.

This clonotype has more than one count but fewer than ten. The CDR3 loop reads CATRGDGETQYF. The CDR3 nucleotides read TGTGCCACCAGAGGGGACGGAGAGACCCAGTACTTC. V usage is TRBV15 and J usage is TRBJ2-5; D may correspond to TRBD1 or TRBD2 (5 bases each). CDR1 and CDR2 (germline): LNHNV, YYDKDF (reference sequence). CDR3 length: 12 residues. V was pared by 6 bases and J by 4 bases, with 9 bases between.

This clonotype was counted between two and nine times. The chain recombines TRBV7-9 with TRBJ2-3, with D perhaps matching TRBD2 (6 bases). Looked up from germline, CDR1 is SEHNR and CDR2 is FQNEAQ (reference sequence). The CDR3 loop spans 15 amino acids. Between the trimmed V and J ends, which lost 6 bases and 0 bases, there was a span of 13 bases. The CDR3 loop reads CASRKPGLSTDTQYF. CDR3 nucleotides: TGTGCCAGCAGAAAACCGGGACTCAGCACAGATACGCAGTATTTT.

The rearrangement links TRBV7-8 to TRBJ2-7; weak D call: TRBD1 (6 bases). The CDR3 sequence is 15 residues long. Trimming left V 7 bases short and J 1 base short, with 17 bases between. Germline V CDR1 and CDR2: SGHVS, FQNEAQ. The CDR3 loop reads CASTDSHFSSYEQYF. The CDR3 DNA sequence: TGTGCCAGCACGGACAGCCACTTTTCTTCCTACGAGCAGTACTTC.

This clonotype has only a few counts. The chain combines TRBV20-1 with TRBJ2-1; 7 nucleotides agree with TRBD1. The CDR3 consists of 16 residues. The V and J ends lost 1 base and 0 bases, in that order; junction bases with no gene match: 6. Germline V lookup: CDR1 DFQATT, CDR2 SNEGSKA (reference sequence). CDR3 sequence (DNA): TGCAGTGCTAGAGTACGACAGGGACGCTCCTACAATGAGCAGTTCTTC. It translates to CSARVRQGRSYNEQFF.

This clonotype was picked up a small number of times. The rearrangement links TRBV5-1 to TRBJ1-1; D gene ambiguous. V dropped 2 bases and J dropped 1 base, with 9 bases sitting between them. Germline loops: CDR1 SGHRS, CDR2 YFSETQ. The length of the CDR3 is 14 residues. This CDR3 is CASSFADPNTEAFF. In DNA form, the CDR3 reads TGCGCCAGCAGCTTTGCGGACCCGAACACTGAAGCTTTCTTT.

This clonotype was observed many times. The chain uses TRBV7-8 and TRBJ2-7; D is perhaps TRBD1 (5 bases). V gave up 1 base and J gave up 6 bases, with 10 bases separating them. The CDR3 consists of 13 residues. The V gene's germline CDR1 is SGHVS and CDR2 FQNEAQ. The CDR3 reads CASSLVLGAEQYF. Written as DNA, the CDR3 is TGTGCCAGCAGCTTAGTACTTGGGGCCGAGCAGTACTTC.

The V and J genes are TRBV7-2 and TRBJ2-3; the D call may be TRBD1 or TRBD2 (5 bases each). The CDR3 sequence is 16 residues long. CDR1 SGHTA and CDR2 FQGNSA come from the germline V gene. With 5 bases removed from V and 0 bases from J, the gap between germline ends came to 15 bases. The CDR3 here is CASSALGPTSTDTQYF. The CDR3 DNA follows: TGTGCCAGCAGCGCCCTGGGACCCACAAGCACAGATACGCAGTATTTT.

This clonotype has just a few counts. V gene TRBV4-3 combines with J gene TRBJ2-3; D not resolved. The germline V and J ends were trimmed by 3 bases and 10 bases, with 17 bases remaining between them. The germline gives CDR1 LGHNA, CDR2 YSLEER. This CDR3 spans 14 amino acids. The CDR3 bases are TGCGCCAGCAGCCAGATGGGTGGTCAAGGTGCGCAGTATTTT. Amino acid sequence: CASSQMGGQGAQYF.

J is TRBJ2-5 and V is TRBV10-2, with TRBD2 identical over 9 bases. CDR3 length: 19 residues. From germline, CDR1 is WSHSY and CDR2 SAAADI. V shed 6 bases and J 6 bases; nucleotides not matched to a gene: 23. The CDR3 loop reads CASRASRALSAGGRQTQYF. In nucleotides, the CDR3 is TGCGCCAGCAGAGCCAGCCGGGCCCTTAGCGCGGGGGGGCGGCAGACCCAGTACTTC.